The entry that follows covers one T cell receptor (beta chain) sequence. This clone was observed a few times. No cognate antigen has been identified for it. Base-call qualities are not available, and no considerably larger clone is one nucleotide away. The entry originates in a study of T cell clones after liver transplantation (dated by TCRdb to between 2018 and 2021). For context, the study as a whole: Samples were obtained from ITN030ST, a randomized trial in which withdrawal of immunosuppression was attempted within 2 years of liver transplantation. After a pre-transplant mixed lymphocyte reaction, TCRbeta sequencing was used to pinpoint donor-reactive T cell clones, which were subsequently tracked in post-transplant blood. Third party-reactive TCRbeta sequences were also identified from pre-transplant MLRs to serve as an antigen-independent comparator for donor-reactive sequences. Of the eight recipients, a few were HCV-positive, while the remaining recipients had been transplanted for non-autoimmune, non-viral indications. No induction therapy was given to the subjects, and standard immunosuppression was administered until randomization at 12-24 months post-transplant. Tolerance was defined as complete immunosuppression withdrawal for at least one year with no rise in liver enzymes beyond twice the upper limit of normal. Blood samples were collected pre-transplant, pre-randomization before withdrawal, and post-randomization after either complete withdrawal or failed withdrawal. A cohort of 8 liver transplant recipients was studied, of whom 3 were classified as tolerant and 5 as non-tolerant. Beyond this particular receptor, the publication reports: A significant post-transplant decrease in circulating donor-reactive CD4 TCRbeta sequences was observed in most of the 8 subjects, irrespective of tolerance or HCV status. Because no allograft tissue specimens were available, donor-reactive T cells may have migrated into the graft instead of being deleted. A greater decline was seen for donor-reactive sequences than for third party-reactive sequences, suggesting partial antigen-specific deletion unrelated to withdrawal success. The conclusions were preliminary, being limited by small, heterogeneous patient numbers and by non-standardized post-transplant time points. When repertoire turnover was accounted for, significantly reduced detection of donor-reactive sequences was found in 7 of 8 subjects for CD4 and in 8 of 8 subjects for CD8. In a couple of subjects, low numbers of available donor cells limited the measurable donor-reactive repertoire.

Sequences SGHVS (CDR1) and FQNEAQ (CDR2) are obtained from the germline V gene. Measured from the cysteine to the phenylalanine, the CDR3 is 14 residues long. Of all the DNA, just the CDR3 is kept, 42 bases in frame from base 1. At the junction V is shortened by 3 bases and J by 5 bases, with 10 bases in between. Thawed unstimulated PBMCs were stained for CD3, CD4 and CD8 and FACS-sorted into CD3+CD4+ and CD3+CD8+ populations. Randomization to immunosuppression withdrawal applied to every one of the 8 studied subjects. The Qiagen DNeasy Blood and Tissue Kit was used for isolation of genomic DNA. High-throughput TCRbeta CDR3 sequencing of frozen genomic DNA was performed by immunoSEQ, including PCR amplification, mapping, bias correction and internal controls. Per the authors' processing: Only productive rearrangements were retained, with each unique TCRbeta sequence defined by its CDR3 nucleotide sequence together with its V and J gene. Donor-reactive sequences required at least 5-fold expansion in CFSE-low cells versus unstimulated pre-transplant cells and at least 0.01% frequency. Minimum frequency thresholds were set for each subject based on the unstimulated sample with the lowest template count, ensuring at least 90% detection power. Repertoire turnover was measured by Jensen-Shannon divergence between the top 1000 TCRbeta sequences post- and pre-transplant. Two-sided Fisher's exact tests were used to test for changes in the detection of donor-reactive sequences. Not all clones reach the TCRdb copy of this immuneACCESS table, which keeps in-frame sequences only. Checked studies attribute under half of the gap to unresolved V genes and leave the rest unexplained. The DNA gave D and trimming, while V, J and clone size come from that table. The sample includes around 78,000 clones, with roughly 83% observed a single time. The ten largest clones take up over 2.5% of the sample.

This TCR was sampled from a human patient who received a liver transplant. After a transplant, certain T cells may trace back to the graft donor. The V gene is TRBV7-8 and the J gene is TRBJ1-4, and possibly TRBD1, on 5 matching bases. The material sequenced was CD4+ T cells from blood, taken at the 22-month timepoint. Here is the DNA: TGTGCCAGCAGCTTCGGGACGGTAAATGAAAAACTGTTTTTT. It encodes CASSFGTVNEKLFF.